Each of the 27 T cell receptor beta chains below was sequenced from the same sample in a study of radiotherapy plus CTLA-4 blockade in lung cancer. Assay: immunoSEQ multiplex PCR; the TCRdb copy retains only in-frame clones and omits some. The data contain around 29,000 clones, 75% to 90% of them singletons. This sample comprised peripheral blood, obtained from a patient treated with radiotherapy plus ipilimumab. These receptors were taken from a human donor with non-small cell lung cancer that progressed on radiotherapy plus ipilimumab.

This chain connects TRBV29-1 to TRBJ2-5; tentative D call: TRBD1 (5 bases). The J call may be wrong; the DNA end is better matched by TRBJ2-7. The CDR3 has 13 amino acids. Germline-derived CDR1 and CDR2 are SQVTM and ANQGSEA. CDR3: CSVEGPQGYEQYF. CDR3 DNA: TGCAGCGTTGAAGGCCCTCAGGGCTACGAGCAGTACTTC.

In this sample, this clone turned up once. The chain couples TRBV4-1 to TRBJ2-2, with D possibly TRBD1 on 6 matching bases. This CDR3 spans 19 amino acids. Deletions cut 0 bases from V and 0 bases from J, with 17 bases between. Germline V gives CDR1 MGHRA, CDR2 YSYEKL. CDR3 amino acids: CASSQDLRGRSANTGELFF. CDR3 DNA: TGCGCCAGCAGCCAAGACCTCAGGGGCAGGAGCGCGAACACCGGGGAGCTGTTTTTT.

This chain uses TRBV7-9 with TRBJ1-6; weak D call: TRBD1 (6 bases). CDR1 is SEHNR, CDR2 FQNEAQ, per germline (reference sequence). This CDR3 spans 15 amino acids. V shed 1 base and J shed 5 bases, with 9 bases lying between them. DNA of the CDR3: TGTGCCAGCAGCTTAGGGGGGGGCAATAATTCACCCCTCCACTTT. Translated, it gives CASSLGGGNNSPLHF.

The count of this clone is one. The CDR3 here is CASSIGVSGNTIYF. The CDR3 nucleotides read TGTGCCAGTAGTATCGGTGTATCTGGAAACACCATATATTTT. The J gene is TRBJ1-3, the V gene TRBV19; D is unclear. V dropped 3 bases and J dropped 1 base, with 7 bases sitting between them. The V gene's germline CDR1 is LNHDA and CDR2 SQIVND (reference sequence). The length of the CDR3 is 14 residues. Full variable domain (rest looked up from reference TRBV19 and TRBJ1-3): DGGITQSPKYLFRKEGQNVTLSCEQNLNHDAMYWYRQDPGQGLRLIYYSQIVNDFQKGDIAEGYSVSREKKESFPLTVTSAQKNPTAFYLCASSIGVSGNTIYFGEGSWLTVV.

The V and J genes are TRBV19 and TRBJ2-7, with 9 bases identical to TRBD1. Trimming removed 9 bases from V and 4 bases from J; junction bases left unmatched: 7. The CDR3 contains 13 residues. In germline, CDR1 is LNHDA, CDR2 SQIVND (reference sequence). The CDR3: CASGQGFPYEQYF. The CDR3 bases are TGTGCCAGCGGACAGGGGTTCCCGTACGAGCAGTACTTC.

The CDR3 reads CASSGQGNTEAFF. CDR3 coding DNA: TGTGCCAGCTCGGGACAGGGGAACACTGAAGCTTTCTTT. The rearrangement uses TRBV18 and TRBJ1-1, with 9 bases aligning to TRBD1. This CDR3 has 13 residues. From germline, CDR1 is KGHSH and CDR2 LQKENI. V shed 6 bases, J shed 1 base, and the junction held 0 bases outside the gene matches.

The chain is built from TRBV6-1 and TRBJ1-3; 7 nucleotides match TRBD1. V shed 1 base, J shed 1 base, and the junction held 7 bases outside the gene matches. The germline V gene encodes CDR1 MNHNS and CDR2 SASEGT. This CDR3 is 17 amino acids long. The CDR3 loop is CASSEVKGGLSGNTIYF. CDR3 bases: TGTGCCAGCAGTGAAGTAAAAGGGGGCTTGTCTGGAAACACCATATATTTT.

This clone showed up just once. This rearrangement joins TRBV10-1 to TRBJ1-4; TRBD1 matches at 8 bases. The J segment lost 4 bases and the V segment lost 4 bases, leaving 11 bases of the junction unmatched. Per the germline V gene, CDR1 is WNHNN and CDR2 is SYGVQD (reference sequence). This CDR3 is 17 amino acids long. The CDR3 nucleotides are TGCGCCAGCAGTGCAGGCAGACAGGGGCGACTTAATGAAAAACTGTTTTTT. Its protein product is CASSAGRQGRLNEKLFF.

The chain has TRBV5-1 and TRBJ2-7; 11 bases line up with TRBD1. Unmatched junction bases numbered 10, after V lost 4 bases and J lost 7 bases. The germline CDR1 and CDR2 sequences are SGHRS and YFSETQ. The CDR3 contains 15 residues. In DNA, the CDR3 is TGCGCCAGCAGCAGGACCGGACAGGGGGCGTTAGAGCAGTACTTC. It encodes CASSRTGQGALEQYF.

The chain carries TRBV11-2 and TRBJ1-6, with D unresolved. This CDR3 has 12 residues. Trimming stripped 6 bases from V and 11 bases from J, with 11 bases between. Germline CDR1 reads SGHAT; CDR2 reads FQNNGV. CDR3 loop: CASRPDYPPLHF. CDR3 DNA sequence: TGTGCCAGCAGACCGGACTATCCACCCCTCCACTTT.

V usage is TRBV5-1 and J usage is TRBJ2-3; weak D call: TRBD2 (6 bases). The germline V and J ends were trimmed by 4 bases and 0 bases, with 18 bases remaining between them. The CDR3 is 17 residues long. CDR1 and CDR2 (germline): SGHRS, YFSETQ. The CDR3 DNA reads TGCGCCAGCAGCAAGGCCCTTGGACGGGGGAGCACAGATACGCAGTATTTT. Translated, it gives CASSKALGRGSTDTQYF. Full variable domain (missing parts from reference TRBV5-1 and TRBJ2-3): KAGVTQTPRYLIKTRGQQVTLSCSPISGHRSVSWYQQTPGQGLQFLFEYFSETQRNKGNFPGRFSGRQFSNSRSEMNVSTLELGDSALYLCASSKALGRGSTDTQYFGPGTRLTVL.

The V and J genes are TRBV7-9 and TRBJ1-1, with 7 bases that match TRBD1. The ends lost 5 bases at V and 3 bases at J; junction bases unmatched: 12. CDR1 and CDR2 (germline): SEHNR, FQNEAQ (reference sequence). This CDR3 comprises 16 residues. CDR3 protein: CASSRRPGGMDTEAFF. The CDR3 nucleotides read TGTGCCAGCAGCCGCCGACCAGGGGGTATGGACACTGAAGCTTTCTTT.

CDR3 nucleotide sequence: TGTGCCAGTAGTAACGAGTTTAGCAATCAGCCCCAGCATTTT. It encodes CASSNEFSNQPQHF. V is TRBV19 and J is TRBJ1-5, with no clear D. V gave up 4 bases and J gave up 0 bases, with 7 bases separating them. CDR1 is LNHDA and CDR2 is SQIVND in the germline V gene (reference sequence). CDR3 length: 14 amino acids.

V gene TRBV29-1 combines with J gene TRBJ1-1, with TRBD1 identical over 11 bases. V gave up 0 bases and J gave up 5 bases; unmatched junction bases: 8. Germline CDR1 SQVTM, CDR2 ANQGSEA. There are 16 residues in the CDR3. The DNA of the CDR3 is TGCAGCGTTGAAGAGAGGACAGGGGGCGTCAAAACTGAAGCTTTCTTT. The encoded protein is CSVEERTGGVKTEAFF. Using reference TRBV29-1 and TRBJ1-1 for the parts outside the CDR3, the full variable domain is SAVISQKPSRDICQRGTSLTIQCQVDSQVTMMFWYRQQPGQSLTLIATANQGSEATYESGFVIDKFPISRPNLTFSTLTVSNMSPEDSSIYLCSVEERTGGVKTEAFFGQGTRLTVV.

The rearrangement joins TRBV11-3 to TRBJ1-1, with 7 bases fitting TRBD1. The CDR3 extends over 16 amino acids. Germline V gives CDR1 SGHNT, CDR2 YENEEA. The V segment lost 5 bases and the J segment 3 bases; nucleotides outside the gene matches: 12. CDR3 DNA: TGTGCCAGCAGCCCTGGAGGGGGCACAAGGGACACTGAAGCTTTCTTT. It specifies CASSPGGGTRDTEAFF.

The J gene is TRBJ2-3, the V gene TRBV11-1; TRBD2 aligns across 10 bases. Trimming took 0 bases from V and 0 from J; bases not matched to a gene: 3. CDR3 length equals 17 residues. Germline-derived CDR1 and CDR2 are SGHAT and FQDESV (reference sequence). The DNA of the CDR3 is TGTGCCAGCAGCTTAGCCCGGACTAGCGGTAGCACAGATACGCAGTATTTT. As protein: CASSLARTSGSTDTQYF.

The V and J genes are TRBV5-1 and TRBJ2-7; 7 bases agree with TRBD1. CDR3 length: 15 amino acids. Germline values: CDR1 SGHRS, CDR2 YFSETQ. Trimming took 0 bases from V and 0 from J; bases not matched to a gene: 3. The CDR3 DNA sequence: TGCGCCAGCAGCTTGGAAGCAGGGGGCTCCTACGAGCAGTACTTC. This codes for CASSLEAGGSYEQYF.

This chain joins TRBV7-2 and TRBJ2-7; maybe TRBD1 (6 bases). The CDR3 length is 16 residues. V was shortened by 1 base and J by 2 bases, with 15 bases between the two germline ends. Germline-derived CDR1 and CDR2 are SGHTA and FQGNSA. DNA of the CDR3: TGTGCCAGCAGCTTAGTACCCCAGGGGCCCACCTACGAGCAGTACTTC. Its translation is CASSLVPQGPTYEQYF. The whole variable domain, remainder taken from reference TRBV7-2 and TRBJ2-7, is GAGVSQSPSNKVTEKGKDVELRCDPISGHTALYWYRQSLGQGLEFLIYFQGNSAPDKSGLPSDRFSAERTGGSVSTLTIQRTQQEDSAVYLCASSLVPQGPTYEQYFGPGTRLTVT.

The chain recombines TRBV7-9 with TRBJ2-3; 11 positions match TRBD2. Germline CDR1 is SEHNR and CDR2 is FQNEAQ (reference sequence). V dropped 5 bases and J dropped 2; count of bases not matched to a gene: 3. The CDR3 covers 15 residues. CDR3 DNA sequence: TGTGCCAGCAGCCGGACTAGCGGGCTCACAGATACGCAGTATTTT. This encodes CASSRTSGLTDTQYF.

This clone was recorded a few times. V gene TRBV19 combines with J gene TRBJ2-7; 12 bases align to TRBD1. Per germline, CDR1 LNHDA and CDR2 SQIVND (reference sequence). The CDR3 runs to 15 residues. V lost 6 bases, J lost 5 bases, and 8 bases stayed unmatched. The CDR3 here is CASSPVGTGGDEQYF. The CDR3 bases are TGTGCCAGTAGCCCCGTAGGGACAGGGGGCGACGAGCAGTACTTC.

CDR3 sequence reads: CASSATGENTEAFF. The DNA for the CDR3 is TGTGCCAGCTCAGCGACAGGGGAGAACACTGAAGCTTTCTTT. The chain employs TRBV18 and TRBJ1-1, with TRBD1 matching over 8 bases. The V segment lost 5 bases and the J segment 1 base; nucleotides outside the gene matches: 3. The germline CDR1 and CDR2 sequences are KGHSH and LQKENI. The CDR3 loop spans 14 amino acids.

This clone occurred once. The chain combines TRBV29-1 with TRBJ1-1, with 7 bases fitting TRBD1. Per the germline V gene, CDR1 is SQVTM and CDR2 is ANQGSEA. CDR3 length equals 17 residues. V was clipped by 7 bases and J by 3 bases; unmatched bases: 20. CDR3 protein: CSALTGKPRRMDTEAFF. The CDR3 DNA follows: TGCAGCGCCCTGACAGGGAAGCCCCGACGGATGGACACTGAAGCTTTCTTT.

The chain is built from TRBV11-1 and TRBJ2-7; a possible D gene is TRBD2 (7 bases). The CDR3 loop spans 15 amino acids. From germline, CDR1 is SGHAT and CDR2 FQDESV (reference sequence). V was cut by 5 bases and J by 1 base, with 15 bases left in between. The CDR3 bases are TGTGCCAGCAGCGCCACGGGGGGCTCATCCTACGAGCAGTACTTC. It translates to CASSATGGSSYEQYF.

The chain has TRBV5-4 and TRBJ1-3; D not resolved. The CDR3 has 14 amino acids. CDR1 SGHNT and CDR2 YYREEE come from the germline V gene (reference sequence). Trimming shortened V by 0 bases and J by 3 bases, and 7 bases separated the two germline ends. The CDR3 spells CASSLAGDGNTIYF. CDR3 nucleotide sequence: TGTGCCAGCAGCTTGGCGGGTGATGGAAACACCATATATTTT.

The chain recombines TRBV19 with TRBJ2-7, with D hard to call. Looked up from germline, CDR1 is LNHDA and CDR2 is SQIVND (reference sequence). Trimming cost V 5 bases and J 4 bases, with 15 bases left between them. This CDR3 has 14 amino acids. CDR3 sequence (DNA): TGTGCCAGTAGTTTAGGCGGAATAGAGTACGAGCAGTACTTC. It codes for CASSLGGIEYEQYF.

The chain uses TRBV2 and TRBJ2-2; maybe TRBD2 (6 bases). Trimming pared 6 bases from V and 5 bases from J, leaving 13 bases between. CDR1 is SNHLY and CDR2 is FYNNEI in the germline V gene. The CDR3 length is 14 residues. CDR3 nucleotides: TGTGCCAGCAGCGGCGGGGTCTCAACCGGGGAGCTGTTTTTT. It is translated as CASSGGVSTGELFF.

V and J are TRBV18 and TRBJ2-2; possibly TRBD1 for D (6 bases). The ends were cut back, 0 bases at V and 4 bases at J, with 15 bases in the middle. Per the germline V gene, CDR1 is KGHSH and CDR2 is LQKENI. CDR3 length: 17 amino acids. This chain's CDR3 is CASSPPDSRWSTGELFF. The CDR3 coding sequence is TGTGCCAGCTCACCACCGGACAGTCGATGGAGCACCGGGGAGCTGTTTTTT.